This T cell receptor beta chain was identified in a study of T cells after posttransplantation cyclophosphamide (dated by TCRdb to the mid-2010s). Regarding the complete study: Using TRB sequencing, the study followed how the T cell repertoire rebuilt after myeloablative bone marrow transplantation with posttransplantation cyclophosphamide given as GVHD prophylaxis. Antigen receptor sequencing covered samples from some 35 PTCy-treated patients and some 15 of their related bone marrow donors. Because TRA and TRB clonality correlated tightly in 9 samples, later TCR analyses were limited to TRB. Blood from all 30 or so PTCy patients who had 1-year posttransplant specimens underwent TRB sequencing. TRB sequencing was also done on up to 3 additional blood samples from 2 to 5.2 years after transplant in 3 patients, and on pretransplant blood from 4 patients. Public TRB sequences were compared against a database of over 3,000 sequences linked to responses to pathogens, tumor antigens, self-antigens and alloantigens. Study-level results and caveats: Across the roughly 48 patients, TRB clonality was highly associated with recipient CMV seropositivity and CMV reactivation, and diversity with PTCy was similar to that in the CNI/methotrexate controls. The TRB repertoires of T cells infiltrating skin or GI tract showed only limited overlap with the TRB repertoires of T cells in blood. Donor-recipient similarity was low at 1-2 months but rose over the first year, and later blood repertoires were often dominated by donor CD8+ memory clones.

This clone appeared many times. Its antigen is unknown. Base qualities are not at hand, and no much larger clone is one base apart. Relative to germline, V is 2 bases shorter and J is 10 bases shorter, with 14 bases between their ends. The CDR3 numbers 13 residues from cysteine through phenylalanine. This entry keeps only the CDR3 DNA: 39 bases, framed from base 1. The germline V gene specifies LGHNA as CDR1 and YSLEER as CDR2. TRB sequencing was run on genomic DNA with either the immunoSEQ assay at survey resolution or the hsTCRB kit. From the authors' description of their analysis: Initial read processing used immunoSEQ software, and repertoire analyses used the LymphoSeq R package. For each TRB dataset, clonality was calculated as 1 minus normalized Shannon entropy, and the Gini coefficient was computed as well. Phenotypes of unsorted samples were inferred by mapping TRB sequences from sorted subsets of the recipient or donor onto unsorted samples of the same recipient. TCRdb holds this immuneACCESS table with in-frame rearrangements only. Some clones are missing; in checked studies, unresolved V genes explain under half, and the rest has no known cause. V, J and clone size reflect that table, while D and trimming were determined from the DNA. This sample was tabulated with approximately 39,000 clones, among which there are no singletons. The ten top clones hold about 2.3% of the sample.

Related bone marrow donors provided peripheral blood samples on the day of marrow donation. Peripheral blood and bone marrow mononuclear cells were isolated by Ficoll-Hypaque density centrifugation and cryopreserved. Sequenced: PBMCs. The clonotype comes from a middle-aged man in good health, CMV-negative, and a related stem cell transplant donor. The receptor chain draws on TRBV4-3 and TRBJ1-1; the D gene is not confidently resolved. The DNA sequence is TGCGCCAGCAGCCAAAGTACGGGGTTAGTAGCTTTCTTT. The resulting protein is CASSQSTGLVAFF.